These T cell receptor beta chains were read from a single sample in a study of blood T cell repertoires in COVID-19. The repertoire was sequenced with immunoSEQ multiplex PCR; TCRdb's copy has only in-frame clones and lacks some. The sample consists of about 210,000 clones, about four fifths of them appearing once. The sequenced sample was peripheral blood. These receptors originate from a woman in her 40s with active or convalescent COVID-19. The CDR3 runs from the conserved cysteine through the conserved F or W. The D gene is left open where the match is weak. Expanded clones are given a class, and other clones once, few, many or no size at all.

clone size: few
D gene: -
V gene: TRBV5-1
CDR3 length: 14
J gene: TRBJ2-7
CDR3 protein: CASSLFSGPYEQYF
CDR3 DNA: TGCGCCAGCAGCTTATTTTCAGGGCCTTACGAGCAGTACTTC

clone size: -
D gene: TRBD1
V gene: TRBV28
CDR3 length: 15
J gene: TRBJ2-7
CDR3 protein: CASSRAGTGGPEQYF
CDR3 DNA: TGTGCCAGCAGTAGGGCCGGGACAGGGGGCCCCGAGCAGTACTTC

clone size: -
D gene: -
V gene: TRBV13
CDR3 length: 12
J gene: TRBJ2-7
CDR3 protein: CASSLVPLEQYF
CDR3 DNA: TGTGCCAGCAGCTTAGTCCCTCTGGAGCAGTACTTC

clone size: -
D gene: -
V gene: TRBV2
CDR3 length: 14
J gene: TRBJ1-5
CDR3 protein: CASRDYYSNQPQHF
CDR3 DNA: TGTGCCAGCAGGGACTACTATAGCAATCAGCCCCAGCATTTT

clone size: -
D gene: TRBD1
V gene: TRBV5-1
CDR3 length: 16
J gene: TRBJ2-2
CDR3 protein: CASSRETGVGTGELFF
CDR3 DNA: TGCGCCAGCAGCCGCGAGACAGGGGTGGGCACCGGGGAGCTGTTTTTT

clone size: -
D gene: TRBD1
V gene: TRBV9
CDR3 length: 14
J gene: TRBJ1-4
CDR3 protein: CASSGQGTNEKLFF
CDR3 DNA: TGTGCCAGCAGCGGACAGGGGACTAATGAAAAACTGTTTTTT

clone size: -
D gene: TRBD2
V gene: TRBV19
CDR3 length: 22
J gene: TRBJ2-1
CDR3 protein: CASSIGLRVGTSGPGAYNEQFF
CDR3 DNA: TGTGCCAGTAGTATAGGCCTCCGGGTGGGGACTAGCGGGCCGGGAGCCTACAATGAGCAGTTCTTC

clone size: -
D gene: -
V gene: TRBV19
CDR3 length: 14
J gene: TRBJ1-3
CDR3 protein: CASSIGSAGNTIYF
CDR3 DNA: TGTGCCAGTAGTATCGGCAGCGCGGGAAACACCATATATTTT

clone size: -
D gene: -
V gene: TRBV5-6
CDR3 length: 17
J gene: TRBJ2-2
CDR3 protein: CASSLSFWQGSTGELFF
CDR3 DNA: TGTGCCAGCAGCTTGAGTTTTTGGCAGGGGAGCACCGGGGAGCTGTTTTTT

clone size: -
D gene: TRBD2
V gene: TRBV7-2
CDR3 length: 15
J gene: TRBJ2-5
CDR3 protein: CASSSEVAGKETQYF
CDR3 DNA: TGTGCCAGCAGCTCAGAGGTAGCGGGTAAAGAGACCCAGTACTTC

clone size: -
D gene: -
V gene: TRBV18
CDR3 length: 13
J gene: TRBJ1-1
CDR3 protein: CASSPQGNTEAFF
CDR3 DNA: TGTGCCAGCTCACCTCAGGGGAACACTGAAGCTTTCTTT

clone size: -
D gene: -
V gene: TRBV6-5
CDR3 length: 13
J gene: TRBJ2-7
CDR3 protein: CASRLAPGYEQYF
CDR3 DNA: TGTGCCAGCAGACTCGCGCCGGGATACGAGCAGTACTTC

clone size: -
D gene: TRBD1
V gene: TRBV28
CDR3 length: 15
J gene: TRBJ2-7
CDR3 protein: CASSSGQAVGYEQYF
CDR3 DNA: TGTGCCAGCAGTTCGGGACAGGCGGTTGGCTACGAGCAGTACTTC

clone size: once
D gene: TRBD1
V gene: TRBV19
CDR3 length: 16
J gene: TRBJ1-2
CDR3 protein: CASSTGTGGQQPGYTF
CDR3 DNA: TGTGCCAGTAGTACCGGGACAGGGGGCCAACAACCTGGCTACACCTTC

clone size: -
D gene: TRBD2
V gene: TRBV19
CDR3 length: 16
J gene: TRBJ2-1
CDR3 protein: CASSLGTSGGGNEQFF
CDR3 DNA: TGTGCCAGTAGCCTGGGGACTAGCGGGGGGGGAAATGAGCAGTTCTTC

clone size: -
D gene: -
V gene: TRBV10-3
CDR3 length: 13
J gene: TRBJ1-2
CDR3 protein: CAISEGLNYGYTF
CDR3 DNA: TGTGCCATCAGTGAGGGGCTGAACTATGGCTACACCTTC

clone size: -
D gene: -
V gene: TRBV25-1
CDR3 length: 14
J gene: TRBJ2-1
CDR3 protein: CASSEQGSYNEQFF
CDR3 DNA: TGTGCCAGCAGTGAACAGGGATCCTACAATGAGCAGTTCTTC

clone size: -
D gene: -
V gene: TRBV12-3/TRBV12-4
CDR3 length: 13
J gene: TRBJ2-2
CDR3 protein: CASSSGATGELFF
CDR3 DNA: TGTGCCAGCAGCTCGGGAGCCACCGGGGAGCTGTTTTTT

clone size: -
D gene: TRBD1
V gene: TRBV7-2
CDR3 length: 16
J gene: TRBJ1-2
CDR3 protein: CASTKQGALSDYGYTF
CDR3 DNA: TGTGCCAGCACGAAACAGGGGGCCCTTTCCGACTATGGCTACACCTTC

clone size: -
D gene: -
V gene: TRBV4-1
CDR3 length: 13
J gene: TRBJ2-5
CDR3 protein: CASSQESRETQYF
CDR3 DNA: TGCGCCAGCAGCCAGGAGTCTCGGGAGACCCAGTACTTC

clone size: -
D gene: -
V gene: TRBV7-3
CDR3 length: 15
J gene: TRBJ2-5
CDR3 protein: CASRRQDSPQETQYF
CDR3 DNA: TGTGCCAGCAGGCGTCAGGACAGTCCTCAAGAGACCCAGTACTTC

clone size: -
D gene: -
V gene: TRBV11-2
CDR3 length: 15
J gene: TRBJ1-2
CDR3 protein: CASSLGPDSSYGYTF
CDR3 DNA: TGTGCCAGCAGCTTAGGGCCCGACAGCTCCTATGGCTACACCTTC

clone size: -
D gene: -
V gene: TRBV9
CDR3 length: 14
J gene: TRBJ2-3
CDR3 protein: CASSVAGVSDTQYF
CDR3 DNA: TGTGCCAGCAGCGTAGCGGGGGTTTCAGATACGCAGTATTTT

clone size: once
D gene: -
V gene: TRBV5-1
CDR3 length: 14
J gene: TRBJ1-2
CDR3 protein: CASYPGGSLGGYTF
CDR3 DNA: TGCGCCAGCTACCCAGGAGGCTCCCTAGGTGGCTACACCTTC

clone size: -
D gene: -
V gene: TRBV18
CDR3 length: 17
J gene: TRBJ1-3
CDR3 protein: CASSPRARGFSGNTIYF
CDR3 DNA: TGTGCCAGCTCACCCCGGGCAAGGGGCTTCTCTGGAAACACCATATATTTT

clone size: -
D gene: -
V gene: TRBV5-3
CDR3 length: 15
J gene: TRBJ2-7
CDR3 protein: CARSLPRDRSYEQYF
CDR3 DNA: TGTGCCAGAAGCTTGCCGCGTGACAGATCCTACGAGCAGTACTTC

clone size: -
D gene: -
V gene: TRBV7-3
CDR3 length: 14
J gene: TRBJ2-4
CDR3 protein: CASSGGLAKNIQYF
CDR3 DNA: TGTGCCAGCAGCGGCGGGCTAGCCAAAAACATTCAGTACTTC

clone size: -
D gene: -
V gene: TRBV29-1
CDR3 length: 14
J gene: TRBJ2-1
CDR3 protein: CSPASSGTKNEQFF
CDR3 DNA: TGCAGCCCTGCGTCTTCCGGCACTAAGAATGAGCAGTTCTTC

clone size: few
D gene: -
V gene: TRBV19
CDR3 length: 15
J gene: TRBJ1-2
CDR3 protein: CASLDGGGNFYGYTF
CDR3 DNA: TGTGCCAGTCTAGATGGTGGAGGAAACTTTTATGGCTACACCTTC

clone size: -
D gene: -
V gene: TRBV2
CDR3 length: 15
J gene: TRBJ2-3
CDR3 protein: CASSEGLPSTDTQYF
CDR3 DNA: TGTGCCAGCAGTGAAGGACTTCCTAGCACAGATACGCAGTATTTT

clone size: few
D gene: -
V gene: TRBV5-4
CDR3 length: 16
J gene: TRBJ1-4
CDR3 protein: CASSWTEESSNEKLFF
CDR3 DNA: TGTGCCAGCAGCTGGACAGAGGAGTCGTCTAATGAAAAACTGTTTTTT